A single count supports the clone carrying this TCR beta chain. Its target is not known. This sample is part of a study of early T cells in non-severe SARS-CoV-2 infection. Study background: Sequencing of bulk RNA from unsorted whole blood was done, without chain pairing.

Overall study results and limits: CD4 and private specificities were missed by VDJdb matching, which favored anti-spike CD8 responses.

Unique molecular identifiers were added to individual cDNA molecules. TCRdb ran MiXCR on the 5' RACE reads and lists one entry per CDR3 protein. The sample lists about 79,000 distinct CDR3 sequences; about 11% were seen once. Germline V lookup: CDR1 DFQATT, CDR2 SNEGSKA (reference sequence). The CDR3 runs 13 residues. The V end lost 6 bases, the J end lost 0 bases, and 12 bases lay between the germline ends. Sequencing was performed on whole blood. The sequence was collected from an adult who was a healthcare worker with PCR-confirmed SARS-CoV-2 infection or an uninfected control (not recorded which). The chain uses TRBV20-1 and TRBJ2-7; unclear D gene. The chain's CDR3 is CSATSDNSYEQYF. As DNA, the CDR3 is TGCAGTGCCACTTCTGACAACTCCTACGAGCAGTACTTC.